The source of this T cell receptor (beta chain) is a study of blood T cell repertoires in COVID-19. Overall study context: COVID-19 samples from acute and convalescent phases originated in the United States, Italy and Spain.

Enrolment of Seattle patients took place during active infection, and they were followed longitudinally. Produced via immunoSEQ multiplex PCR; TCRdb's table is partial and in-frame only. The sample comprises some 350,000 clones, approximately 87% of which are singletons, and 6% to 7% rests with the top ten. The sequenced sample was peripheral blood. This receptor was obtained from a woman between 50 and 59 years old with COVID-19, enrolled during active disease.

The CDR3 is CAWRSGPNSPLHF. The CDR3 region has the DNA TGTGCCTGGAGGTCAGGGCCTAATTCACCCCTCCACTTT. This rearrangement joins TRBV30 to TRBJ1-6; weak D call: TRBD1 (5 bases). The V gene's germline CDR1 is GTSNPN and CDR2 SVGIG (reference sequence). The length of the CDR3 is 13 residues. Trimming stripped 3 bases from V and 6 bases from J, with 9 bases between.